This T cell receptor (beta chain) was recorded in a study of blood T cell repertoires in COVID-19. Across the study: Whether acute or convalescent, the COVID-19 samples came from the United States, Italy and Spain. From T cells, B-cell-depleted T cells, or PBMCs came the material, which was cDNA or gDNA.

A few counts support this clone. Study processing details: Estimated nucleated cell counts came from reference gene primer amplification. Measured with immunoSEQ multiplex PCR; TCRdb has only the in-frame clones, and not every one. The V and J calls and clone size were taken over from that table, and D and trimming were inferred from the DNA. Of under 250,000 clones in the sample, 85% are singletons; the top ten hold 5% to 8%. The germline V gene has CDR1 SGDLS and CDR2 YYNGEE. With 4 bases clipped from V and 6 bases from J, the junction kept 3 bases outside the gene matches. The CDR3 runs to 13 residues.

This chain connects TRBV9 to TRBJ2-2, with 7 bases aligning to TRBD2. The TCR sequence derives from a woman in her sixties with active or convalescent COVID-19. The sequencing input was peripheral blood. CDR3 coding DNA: TGTGCCAGCAGCAAAGGACTAGCCGGGGAGCTGTTTTTT. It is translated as CASSKGLAGELFF. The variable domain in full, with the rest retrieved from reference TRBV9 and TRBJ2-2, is DSGVTQTPKHLITATGQRVTLRCSPRSGDLSVYWYQQSLDQGLQFLIQYYNGEERAKGNILERFSAQQFPDLHSELNLSSLELGDSALYFCASSKGLAGELFFGEGSRLTVL.